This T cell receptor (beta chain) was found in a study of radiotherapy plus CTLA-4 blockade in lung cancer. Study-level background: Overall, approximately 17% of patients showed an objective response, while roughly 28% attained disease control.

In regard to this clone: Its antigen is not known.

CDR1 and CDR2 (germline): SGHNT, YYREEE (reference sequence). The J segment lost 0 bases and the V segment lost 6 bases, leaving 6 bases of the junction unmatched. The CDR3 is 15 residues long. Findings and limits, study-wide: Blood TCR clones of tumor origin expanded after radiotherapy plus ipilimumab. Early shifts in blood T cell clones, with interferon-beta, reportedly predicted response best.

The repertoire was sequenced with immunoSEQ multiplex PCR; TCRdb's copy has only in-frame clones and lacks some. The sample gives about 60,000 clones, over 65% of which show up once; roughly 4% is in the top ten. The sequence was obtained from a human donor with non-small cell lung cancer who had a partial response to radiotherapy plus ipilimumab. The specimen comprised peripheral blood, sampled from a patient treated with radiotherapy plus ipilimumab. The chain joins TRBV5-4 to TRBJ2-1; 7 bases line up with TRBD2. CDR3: CASTRGTGSYNEQFF. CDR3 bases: TGTGCCAGCACGCGGGGGACGGGCTCCTACAATGAGCAGTTCTTC. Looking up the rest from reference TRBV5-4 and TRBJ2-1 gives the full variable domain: ETGVTQSPTHLIKTRGQQVTLRCSSQSGHNTVSWYQQALGQGPQFIFQYYREEENGRGNFPPRFSGLQFPNYSSELNVNALELDDSALYLCASTRGTGSYNEQFFGPGTRLTVL.